The 23 T cell receptor beta chains presented below share a single source sample, sequenced in a study of blood T cell repertoires in COVID-19. The repertoire was sequenced with immunoSEQ multiplex PCR; TCRdb's copy has only in-frame clones and lacks some. The sample has approximately 170,000 clones, 80% to 90% seen once; the top ten hold 3.6%. Source material: PBMCs or T cells enriched from blood (not recorded which). These receptors came from a woman aged 45-59 years in a cohort exposed to, infected with or recovered from COVID-19 (not recorded which).

The J gene is TRBJ2-6, the V gene TRBV5-5, with 13 nucleotides matching TRBD2. Germline-derived CDR1 and CDR2 are SGHKS and YYEKEE (reference sequence). The CDR3 covers 19 residues. V shed 4 bases, J shed 8 bases, and the junction held 15 bases outside the gene matches. The CDR3 protein is CASSGGLAGPTLSTNVLTF. The CDR3 DNA is TGTGCCAGCAGCGGGGGACTAGCGGGGCCCACACTCTCTACCAACGTCCTGACTTTC. The variable domain in full, completed from reference TRBV5-5 and TRBJ2-6, reads DAGVTQSPTHLIKTRGQQVTLRCSPISGHKSVSWYQQVLGQGPQFIFQYYEKEERGRGNFPDRFSARQFPNYSSELNVNALLLGDSALYLCASSGGLAGPTLSTNVLTFGAGSRLTVL.

The chain joins TRBV7-8 to TRBJ2-6; tentatively, D is TRBD1 (6 bases). CDR1 SGHVS and CDR2 FQNEAQ come from the germline V gene. Trimming took off 5 bases at V and 2 bases at J, with 13 bases between the two ends. The CDR3 sequence is 16 residues long. CDR3 DNA sequence: TGTGCCAGCAGCCCCCTCAAGGGGGCTGGGGCCAACGTCCTGACTTTC. This codes for CASSPLKGAGANVLTF.

CDR3 region: CASSPRGQGTEAFF. Written as DNA, the CDR3 is TGTGCCAGCAGTCCCAGGGGGCAGGGCACTGAAGCTTTCTTT. The V call is TRBV11-2, the J call TRBJ1-1; 8 bases match TRBD1. The germline CDR1 and CDR2 sequences are SGHAT and FQNNGV. Losses at the gene ends were 6 bases for V and 4 bases for J; bases not matched to a gene: 7. The CDR3 contains 14 residues.

This clone occurred once. The rearrangement joins TRBV9 to TRBJ1-6; tentative D call: TRBD1 (5 bases). The CDR3 is 15 residues long. CDR1 and CDR2 (germline): SGDLS, YYNGEE. V lost 0 bases to trimming and J lost 8 bases, with 12 bases between them. CDR3 in DNA: TGTGCCAGCAGCGTAGAGAGGGGACTGGATTCACCCCTCCACTTT. Translating gives CASSVERGLDSPLHF.

This chain connects TRBV6-2 or TRBV6-3 to TRBJ2-5, with 15 bases fitting TRBD2. From germline, CDR1 is MNHEY and CDR2 SVGEGT. The V segment lost 5 bases and the J segment 7 bases; nucleotides outside the gene matches: 5. The CDR3 has 15 amino acids. The CDR3: CASSPGLAGGGTQYF. CDR3 coding DNA: TGTGCCAGCAGTCCGGGACTAGCGGGAGGCGGGACCCAGTACTTC.

V and J are TRBV7-9 and TRBJ1-3; 7 bases are shared with TRBD1. This CDR3 region has 15 residues. In germline, CDR1 is SEHNR, CDR2 FQNEAQ (reference sequence). Trimming removed 0 bases from V and 4 bases from J; junction bases left unmatched: 3. The CDR3 DNA reads TGTGCCAGCAGCTTAGCGGAGACAGGGGGAAACACCATATATTTT. Residues: CASSLAETGGNTIYF. Using reference TRBV7-9 and TRBJ1-3 for the parts outside the CDR3, the full variable domain is DTGVSQNPRHKITKRGQNVTFRCDPISEHNRLYWYRQTLGQGPEFLTYFQNEAQLEKSRLLSDRFSAERPKGSFSTLEIQRTEQGDSAMYLCASSLAETGGNTIYFGEGSWLTVV.

V is TRBV19 and J is TRBJ1-1, with no clear D. The CDR3 contains 15 residues. The ends were cut back, 2 bases at V and 5 bases at J, with 15 bases in the middle. CDR1 LNHDA and CDR2 SQIVND come from the germline V gene (reference sequence). As DNA, the CDR3 is TGTGCCAGTAGTATATTCTGGGCACCCGATACTGAAGCTTTCTTT. It codes for CASSIFWAPDTEAFF. Full variable domain (missing parts from reference TRBV19 and TRBJ1-1): DGGITQSPKYLFRKEGQNVTLSCEQNLNHDAMYWYRQDPGQGLRLIYYSQIVNDFQKGDIAEGYSVSREKKESFPLTVTSAQKNPTAFYLCASSIFWAPDTEAFFGQGTRLTVV.

The rearrangement uses TRBV30 and TRBJ2-7, with 7 bases that match TRBD1. Germline lookup yields CDR1 GTSNPN and CDR2 SVGIG (reference sequence). There are 15 residues in the CDR3. Trimming at V came to 6 bases and at J to 3 bases, leaving 14 bases not matched to a gene. The CDR3 coding sequence is TGTGCCTGCCACAAGTCCCGACAGGGCCACTACGAGCAGTACTTC. Translating it yields CACHKSRQGHYEQYF.

The V and J genes are TRBV5-1 and TRBJ2-1; 15 bases align to TRBD2. The CDR3 consists of 19 residues. Losses at the gene ends were 4 bases for V and 6 bases for J; bases not matched to a gene: 14. Germline values: CDR1 SGHRS, CDR2 YFSETQ. In DNA form, the CDR3 reads TGCGCCAGCAGCATCATCGCAGGATGGGGACTAGCGGGGGGCAATGAGCAGTTCTTC. The encoded protein is CASSIIAGWGLAGGNEQFF.

J is TRBJ1-1 and V is TRBV5-1; 7 bases map to TRBD1. The CDR3 length is 21 residues. Per germline, CDR1 SGHRS and CDR2 YFSETQ. V shed 0 bases and J 1 base; nucleotides not matched to a gene: 21. The DNA of the CDR3 is TGCGCCAGCAGCTTGGCGACCTCTCGGGACAGTCCTCCCCGAAGGAACACTGAAGCTTTCTTT. It codes for CASSLATSRDSPPRRNTEAFF.

The rearrangement joins TRBV7-9 to TRBJ2-7; TRBD2 matches 7 bases. The V gene end was trimmed by 1 base and the J gene end by 1 base; junction bases not matched to a gene: 10. Germline CDR1 SEHNR, CDR2 FQNEAQ (reference sequence). The CDR3 has 17 amino acids. Here the CDR3 DNA reads TGTGCCAGCAGCTTAGGGGGAGGGTCAGGAGGATCCTACGAGCAGTACTTC. This codes for CASSLGGGSGGSYEQYF.

Comment on this clone: A clone one base away is much larger, so this may be a read error. V usage is TRBV5-6 and J usage is TRBJ1-1; 8 bases match TRBD1. This CDR3 has 14 residues. Looked up from germline, CDR1 is SGHDT and CDR2 is YYEEEE. V trimming: 2 bases; J trimming: 1 base; junction bases outside the gene matches: 1. The CDR3 sequence is CASSFGQGNTEAFF. The CDR3 DNA reads TGTGCCAGCAGCTTCGGACAGGGGAACACTGAAGCTTTCTTT.

This clone appeared a single time. The chain links TRBV2 to TRBJ2-3; possibly TRBD2 for D (8 bases). Germline-derived CDR1 and CDR2 are SNHLY and FYNNEI. V was pared by 10 bases and J by 3 bases, with 26 bases between. This CDR3 is built from 17 residues. The chain's CDR3 is CAILRGDDTSGTDTQYF. CDR3 bases: TGTGCCATCCTCAGGGGGGATGATACTAGCGGAACAGATACGCAGTATTTT.

This chain joins TRBV15 and TRBJ2-1; D call uncertain. CDR1 LNHNV and CDR2 YYDKDF come from the germline V gene (reference sequence). With 0 bases removed from V and 1 base from J, the gap between germline ends came to 13 bases. This CDR3 has 17 amino acids. CDR3 nucleotide sequence: TGTGCCACCAGCAGAGATCTGCTTTCCGGGTCCTACAATGAGCAGTTCTTC. Amino acids: CATSRDLLSGSYNEQFF.

In this sample, this clone turned up once. The CDR3 loop reads CAISDGTSGSIDEQFF. Here the CDR3 DNA reads TGTGCCATCAGTGACGGGACTAGCGGGAGTATCGATGAGCAGTTCTTC. V usage is TRBV10-3 and J usage is TRBJ2-1, with 14 positions matching TRBD2. Germline V gives CDR1 ENHRY, CDR2 SYGVKD. V dropped 3 bases and J dropped 8; count of bases not matched to a gene: 6. This CDR3 is 16 amino acids long.

The genes are TRBV7-2 and TRBJ2-7; D is perhaps TRBD1 (6 bases). The CDR3 spans 15 residues. Deletions cut 3 bases from V and 2 bases from J, with 14 bases between. The germline V gene encodes CDR1 SGHTA and CDR2 FQGNSA. CDR3 bases: TGTGCCAGCAGCTTCCCCCCGGGACAAACCTACGAGCAGTACTTC. This codes for CASSFPPGQTYEQYF. The entire variable domain, with the rest obtained from reference TRBV7-2 and TRBJ2-7, is as follows: GAGVSQSPSNKVTEKGKDVELRCDPISGHTALYWYRQSLGQGLEFLIYFQGNSAPDKSGLPSDRFSAERTGGSVSTLTIQRTQQEDSAVYLCASSFPPGQTYEQYFGPGTRLTVT.

The rearrangement links TRBV5-1 to TRBJ2-1; no clear D. CDR3 length equals 12 residues. Germline V gene sequence: CDR1 SGHRS, CDR2 YFSETQ. With 0 bases removed from V and 7 bases from J, the gap between germline ends came to 5 bases. In nucleotides, the CDR3 is TGCGCCAGCAGCTTGGGAGTTAATGAGCAGTTCTTC. Translated, it gives CASSLGVNEQFF.

The CDR3 DNA follows: TGTGCCAGCAGCTTTCTAACCGGGACAGGCTCCGGCTCCTACGAGCAGTACTTC. This translates into CASSFLTGTGSGSYEQYF. The rearrangement links TRBV5-6 to TRBJ2-7; 8 positions agree with TRBD1. Germline CDR1 SGHDT, CDR2 YYEEEE. With 2 bases clipped from V and 0 bases from J, the junction kept 13 bases outside the gene matches. CDR3 length: 18 amino acids.

The V call is TRBV5-1, the J call TRBJ2-1, with no clear D. The CDR3 spans 13 residues. V was shortened by 4 bases and J by 4 bases, with 9 bases between the two germline ends. Germline values: CDR1 SGHRS, CDR2 YFSETQ. As DNA, the CDR3 is TGCGCCAGCAGCCTGGACGGGTACAATGAGCAGTTCTTC. It yields the protein CASSLDGYNEQFF.

This chain joins TRBV5-8 and TRBJ2-3; 8 bases line up with TRBD1. The CDR3 extends over 17 amino acids. The J segment lost 1 base and the V segment lost 4 bases, leaving 11 bases of the junction unmatched. Germline V lookup: CDR1 SGHTS, CDR2 YDEGEE. The CDR3 region is CASSRRTGRFGTDTQYF. DNA of the CDR3: TGTGCCAGCAGCAGGCGGACAGGGCGGTTCGGCACAGATACGCAGTATTTT.

V is TRBV25-1 and J is TRBJ1-1; possibly TRBD1 for D (6 bases). CDR1 is MGHDK and CDR2 is SYGVNS in the germline V gene. The CDR3 extends over 14 amino acids. V was clipped by 6 bases and J by 1 base, with 12 bases between them. CDR3 sequence reads: CASSSWTENTEAFF. DNA of the CDR3: TGTGCCAGCAGCAGTTGGACAGAGAACACTGAAGCTTTCTTT.

The chain combines TRBV19 with TRBJ2-2; D unclear. There are 14 residues in the CDR3. CDR1 and CDR2 from the germline V gene are LNHDA and SQIVND (reference sequence). The germline V and J ends were trimmed by 3 bases and 5 bases, with 10 bases remaining between them. The CDR3 is CASSIGHKTGELFF. CDR3 in DNA: TGTGCCAGTAGTATTGGGCACAAAACCGGGGAGCTGTTTTTT.

In its sample, this clone was seen a few times. The chain uses TRBV10-2 and TRBJ1-4, with D uncertain. The length of the CDR3 is 14 residues. V was clipped by 7 bases and J by 4 bases, with 13 bases between them. Germline V lookup: CDR1 WSHSY, CDR2 SAAADI. The CDR3 protein is CASKTGRRNEKLFF. The CDR3 region has the DNA TGCGCCAGCAAAACTGGCAGGCGTAATGAAAAACTGTTTTTT.